Listed below are T cell receptor beta chains from one sample, sequenced in a study of T cells in Graves' hyperthyroidism and ophthalmopathy. TCRdb passed the multiplex PCR reads through MiXCR, listing each CDR3 protein once. The table records about 720,000 distinct CDR3 sequences, under 20% of them present only once. Material for sequencing was blood. The receptors shown here come from a woman between 45 and 65 years old with Graves' hyperthyroidism that later progressed to Graves' ophthalmopathy. The CDR3 runs from the conserved cysteine through the conserved F or W. The D gene is left open where the match is weak. Clone size is not always given. Where it is, it says once, few, many or a class for expanded clones.

size	D	V	J	DNA	CDR3
-	TRBD2	TRBV3-1	TRBJ2-3	TGTGCCAGCAGCCAAGTCGCGGGGGTCACAGATACGCAGTATTTT	CASSQVAGVTDTQYF
many	-	TRBV30	TRBJ2-1	TGTGCCTGGACCGCGGGGGCGGCCTACGATGAGCAGTTCTTC	CAWTAGAAYDEQFF
many	-	TRBV5-1	TRBJ2-1	TGCGCCAGCAGTTTGGGGGGGGGCGTAGGTAATGAGCAGTTCTTC	CASSLGGGVGNEQFF
once	-	TRBV7-9	TRBJ1-4	TGTGCCAGCAGCACCGGGACTTCTGAAAAACTGGTTTTT	CASSTGTSEKLVF
-	TRBD1	TRBV20-1	TRBJ1-6	TGCAGTGCTAGAGAGGAGACAGGGGAATTTTCACCCCTCCACTTT	CSAREETGEFSPLHF
few	-	TRBV6-1	TRBJ1-1	TGTGCCAGCAATGAACGCACAGGGCGGACTGAAGCTTTCTTT	CASNERTGRTEAFF
-	-	TRBV4-2	TRBJ2-3	TGTGCCAGCAGCCAAGATGTATCGCGGGGAAGCACAGATACGCAGTATTTT	CASSQDVSRGSTDTQYF
-	-	TRBV20-1	TRBJ1-1	TGCAGTGCTAGAGCACACCTGAACACTGAAGCTTTCTTT	CSARAHLNTEAFF
many	TRBD1	TRBV5-1	TRBJ2-7	TGCGCCAGCAGTTCGACAGGGGGCTCCTACGAGCAGTACTTC	CASSSTGGSYEQYF
-	TRBD1	TRBV20-1	TRBJ1-3	TGCAGTGCTAGAGCGGTTGGGACAGGGTTTGAAAACACCATATATTTT	CSARAVGTGFENTIYF
once	TRBD2	TRBV28	TRBJ2-7	TGTGCCAGCAGACCGGGACTAGCGACCTACGAGCAGTACTTC	CASRPGLATYEQYF
few	-	TRBV14	TRBJ2-5	TGTGCCAGCAGCCAAGGGCGACAGTGGCAGGAGACCCAGTACTTC	CASSQGRQWQETQYF
-	-	TRBV4-1	TRBJ1-4	TGCGCCAGCAGCCCCACCGAGGGGGATGAAAAACTGTTTTTT	CASSPTEGDEKLFF
many	-	TRBV5-1	TRBJ1-1	TGCGCCAGCAGCTTGGGGGTCTATGGGCAGGGGAGCACTGAAGCTTTCTTT	CASSLGVYGQGSTEAFF
-	TRBD2	TRBV24-1	TRBJ2-1	TGTGCCACCAGTGATCCGACTAGCCCATCGGGGAGGGAGCAGTTCTTC	CATSDPTSPSGREQFF
-	-	TRBV5-1	TRBJ1-1	TGCGCCAGCAGCTTCAGAAGAATGAACACTGAAGCTTTCTTT	CASSFRRMNTEAFF
few	-	TRBV19	TRBJ2-2	TGTGCCAGTAGTATACGACAGCCCGGGGAGCTGTTTTTT	CASSIRQPGELFF
once	TRBD1	TRBV6-2/TRBV6-3	TRBJ2-7	TGTGCCAGCAGTTACGGGGGACAGGGGGCCGCCTCCTACGAGCAGTACTTC	CASSYGGQGAASYEQYF
few	-	TRBV5-6	TRBJ1-6	TGTGCCAGCAGCCCTACGGGGGGTTCACCCCTCCACTTT	CASSPTGGSPLHF
-	-	TRBV6-1	TRBJ2-7	TGTGCCAGTACCCGGGACCCTACATACGAGCAGTACTTC	CASTRDPTYEQYF
-	-	TRBV6-5	TRBJ1-5	TGTGCCAGCAGTTACTACGGGACAAGCAATCAGCCCCAGCATTTT	CASSYYGTSNQPQHF
-	-	TRBV5-1	TRBJ1-2	TGCGCCAGCAGCTTCCTTTGGGGGGGATCTAACTATGGCTACACCTTC	CASSFLWGGSNYGYTF